This entry concerns a single T cell receptor (beta chain). The sample comes from a study of blood T cell repertoires in COVID-19. Study information: Samples representing acute and convalescent COVID-19 were sourced from the United States, Italy and Spain.

The repertoire was sequenced with immunoSEQ multiplex PCR; TCRdb's copy has only in-frame clones and lacks some. In the table there are around 160,000 clones, 85% of which are singletons. From germline, CDR1 is MNHEY and CDR2 SVGEGT. V gave up 6 bases and J gave up 0 bases, with 12 bases separating them. This CDR3 is built from 15 residues. The sample comprised peripheral blood. This receptor was taken from a woman in her forties with active or convalescent COVID-19. The chain employs TRBV6-2 or TRBV6-3 and TRBJ2-4; no clear D gene. The CDR3 protein is CASSPLALAKNIQYF. CDR3 DNA: TGTGCCAGCAGCCCATTGGCTTTAGCCAAAAACATTCAGTACTTC.